The 15 T cell receptor beta chains reported below all come from one sample, sequenced in a study of OX40 agonist ivuxolimab in advanced cancers. Measured with immunoSEQ multiplex PCR; TCRdb has only the in-frame clones, and not every one. The repertoire holds about 34,000 clones, with about 90% as singletons. The material was CD4+ or CD8+ T cells sorted from blood, obtained in a trial of the OX40 agonist ivuxolimab. The receptors stem from an adult with an advanced solid tumor such as melanoma, head and neck, liver or kidney cancer.

This chain uses TRBV6-5 with TRBJ2-7; unclear D gene. The CDR3 is 15 residues long. Germline V gives CDR1 MNHEY, CDR2 SVGAGI. Between the trimmed V and J ends, which lost 0 bases and 2 bases, there was a span of 11 bases. Here the CDR3 reads CASSYSGSSTYEQYF. The CDR3 nucleotides read TGTGCCAGCAGTTACTCGGGCTCGTCTACCTACGAGCAGTACTTC.

The rearrangement links TRBV7-3 to TRBJ2-2, with no clear D. CDR1 is SGHTA and CDR2 is FQGTGA in the germline V gene. The V gene lost 2 bases and the J gene lost 2 bases, with 6 bases spanning the gap. The CDR3 covers 14 residues. Here the CDR3 reads CASSLDSNTGELFF. The CDR3 bases are TGTGCCAGCAGCTTAGATAGCAACACCGGGGAGCTGTTTTTT.

In this sample, this clone turned up once. The chain is built from TRBV15 and TRBJ2-5; TRBD2 might be the D (5 bases). The length of the CDR3 is 13 residues. Germline lookup yields CDR1 LNHNV and CDR2 YYDKDF (reference sequence). V shed 0 bases and J shed 5 bases, with 7 bases lying between them. The CDR3 here is CATSRDRGETQYF. The CDR3, as DNA: TGTGCCACCAGCAGAGATAGAGGGGAGACCCAGTACTTC. Based on the CDR3 plus reference TRBV15 and TRBJ2-5, the full variable domain is DAMVIQNPRYQVTQFGKPVTLSCSQTLNHNVMYWYQQKSSQAPKLLFHYYDKDFNNEADTPDNFQSRRPNTSFCFLDIRSPGLGDTAMYLCATSRDRGETQYFGPGTRLLVL.

This rearrangement joins TRBV10-3 to TRBJ2-5, with 9 bases lining up with TRBD2. Germline CDR1 ENHRY, CDR2 SYGVKD. V shed 5 bases and J 4 bases; nucleotides not matched to a gene: 5. The CDR3 length is 14 residues. The CDR3 reads CAISPTSGRETQYF. The CDR3 region has the DNA TGTGCCATCAGTCCGACTAGCGGTAGAGAGACCCAGTACTTC.

The gene calls are TRBV7-2 and TRBJ1-1; D ambiguous. Looked up from germline, CDR1 is SGHTA and CDR2 is FQGNSA. The CDR3 runs to 17 residues. The V end lost 2 bases, the J end lost 1 base, and 17 bases lay between the germline ends. CDR3 protein: CASSLISLKRSNTEAFF. As DNA, the CDR3 is TGTGCCAGCAGCTTAATATCCCTGAAGAGATCGAACACTGAAGCTTTCTTT.

V is TRBV7-3 and J is TRBJ2-3; TRBD1 agrees at 8 bases. This CDR3 has 15 amino acids. J lost 2 bases, V lost 4 bases, and 5 bases had no gene match. Germline-derived CDR1 and CDR2 are SGHTA and FQGTGA. The CDR3: CASSSTGAFTDTQYF. The CDR3 DNA sequence: TGTGCCAGCAGCTCGACAGGGGCCTTCACAGATACGCAGTATTTT.

This clone was found once. V and J are TRBV30 and TRBJ2-1, with 7 bases that match TRBD2. J lost 4 bases, V lost 0 bases, and 3 bases had no gene match. The CDR3 has 14 amino acids. Germline assignment: CDR1 GTSNPN and CDR2 SVGIG (reference sequence). CDR3 loop: CAWSVASGYNEQFF. As DNA, the CDR3 is TGTGCCTGGAGTGTGGCTAGCGGATACAATGAGCAGTTCTTC.

This chain links TRBV12-5 with TRBJ2-1; TRBD1 or TRBD2 may be the D gene (5 bases each). V lost 8 bases, J lost 7 bases, and 9 bases lay in between. The CDR3 is 11 amino acids. Germline-derived CDR1 and CDR2 are LGHNT and FRNRAP. In DNA, the CDR3 is TGTGCTAGTCGGGGCGTGAATGAGCAGTTCTTC. Translation gives CASRGVNEQFF.

The V call is TRBV2, the J call TRBJ1-5; TRBD1 aligns across 7 bases. The CDR3 is 13 amino acids. Germline V CDR1 and CDR2: SNHLY, FYNNEI. The V gene end was trimmed by 6 bases and the J gene end by 3 bases; junction bases not matched to a gene: 2. The CDR3 here is CASRTGPNQPQHF. DNA of the CDR3: TGTGCCAGCAGGACAGGGCCCAATCAGCCCCAGCATTTT.

This chain uses TRBV28 with TRBJ2-5, with D unclear. This CDR3 has 15 residues. Germline V gene data show CDR1 as MDHEN and CDR2 as SYDVKM. Deletions cut 3 bases from V and 4 bases from J, with 15 bases between. DNA for the CDR3: TGTGCCAGCAGTTTGGCAGACCGGACCCGAGAGACCCAGTACTTC. Protein sequence: CASSLADRTRETQYF.

V and J are TRBV2 and TRBJ2-5, with 7 positions matching TRBD1. This CDR3 is built from 13 residues. Looked up from germline, CDR1 is SNHLY and CDR2 is FYNNEI. V dropped 6 bases and J dropped 3; count of bases not matched to a gene: 4. As DNA, the CDR3 is TGTGCCAGCAGGGTAACAGGGGAAGAGACCCAGTACTTC. Translation: CASRVTGEETQYF.

This chain's CDR3 is CASSLGMGTSFGYTF. CDR3 nucleotide sequence: TGTGCCAGCAGCTTGGGTATGGGGACTTCGTTCGGCTACACCTTC. This chain connects TRBV5-6 to TRBJ1-2, with a weak D call TRBD1 (5 bases). Trimming removed 0 bases from V and 8 bases from J, with 17 bases in between. Germline values: CDR1 SGHDT, CDR2 YYEEEE. This CDR3 has 15 amino acids.

This chain uses TRBV30 with TRBJ1-4, with 11 bases identical to TRBD1. Germline V CDR1 and CDR2: GTSNPN, SVGIG (reference sequence). The trim removed 4 bases at V and 7 bases at J, leaving 8 bases unmatched. CDR3 length: 15 residues. The CDR3 DNA reads as TGTGCCTGGACTCGGACAGGGGGCCGGATTGAAAAACTGTTTTTT. It yields the protein CAWTRTGGRIEKLFF.

V and J are TRBV4-2 and TRBJ1-6, with D unclear. Germline CDR1 reads LGHNA; CDR2 reads YNFKEQ. This CDR3 has 17 residues. V lost 1 base and J 6 bases, leaving 16 bases between the germline ends. CDR3 nucleotide sequence: TGTGCCAGCAGCCAAGCTCGGGTCATAATGGGTAATTCACCCCTCCACTTT. The encoded protein is CASSQARVIMGNSPLHF.

This rearrangement joins TRBV18 to TRBJ2-3; 7 nucleotides line up with TRBD2. Germline loops: CDR1 KGHSH, CDR2 LQKENI. The CDR3 runs to 14 residues. The trim removed 4 bases at V and 3 bases at J, leaving 4 bases unmatched. Here the CDR3 reads CASSLGLKTDTQYF. CDR3 nucleotides: TGTGCCAGCTCACTGGGACTAAAGACAGATACGCAGTATTTT. The whole variable domain, remainder taken from reference TRBV18 and TRBJ2-3, is NAGVMQNPRHLVRRRGQEARLRCSPMKGHSHVYWYRQLPEEGLKFMVYLQKENIIDESGMPKERFSAEFPKEGPSILRIQQVVRGDSAAYFCASSLGLKTDTQYFGPGTRLTVL.